This TCR beta chain was obtained from a study of control samples from healthy donors and cancer patients. This clone was observed a single time. The CDR3 extends over 15 amino acids. V was trimmed by 2 bases and J by 4 bases, leaving 14 bases between them. Germline V gene data show CDR1 as SNHLY and CDR2 as FYNNEI. Only in-frame clones appear in the TCRdb table, and some are missing; sequencing was by immunoSEQ multiplex PCR. The table includes about 160,000 clones, roughly 95% detected once. This sequence was found in a woman between 25 and 40 years old in good health. V gene TRBV2 combines with J gene TRBJ1-1, with a tentative D call TRBD1 (6 bases). The sequenced sample consisted of blood. The chain's CDR3 is CASSEQGRVGTEAFF. CDR3 in DNA: TGTGCCAGCAGTGAACAGGGGCGGGTGGGCACTGAAGCTTTCTTT.